The 4 T cell receptor beta chains given below trace back to one sample, sequenced in a study of neurological immune-mediated disorders. TCRdb recomputed calls from the 5' RACE reads with MiXCR, one row per CDR3 protein. The table includes tens of thousands of distinct CDR3 sequences, approximately 7% detected once. Sequences were obtained from PBMCs. These receptor sequences come from a woman between 40 and 50 years old in good health.

In its sample, this clonotype was seen many times. This rearrangement joins TRBV20-1 to TRBJ1-1; D not resolved. There are 14 residues in the CDR3. Germline lookup yields CDR1 DFQATT and CDR2 SNEGSKA (reference sequence). The V end was cut by 2 bases, the J end by 5 bases, with 15 bases between. This CDR3 is CSARKQSAGTEAFF. The CDR3 DNA sequence: TGCAGTGCTAGAAAGCAGTCGGCTGGTACTGAAGCTTTCTTT.

This clonotype was counted many times. The J gene is TRBJ1-4, the V gene TRBV7-2; D is ambiguous. CDR3 length: 14 amino acids. Per the germline V gene, CDR1 is SGHTA and CDR2 is FQGNSA. The V and J ends lost 3 bases and 0 bases respectively, with 5 bases between them. The CDR3 region is CASSLTATNEKLFF. CDR3 DNA: TGTGCCAGCAGCTTGACTGCAACTAATGAAAAACTGTTTTTT.

This clonotype appeared many times. This chain connects TRBV5-5 to TRBJ2-3; TRBD2 aligns across 8 bases. The CDR3 loop spans 16 amino acids. V lost 5 bases to trimming and J lost 2 bases; unmatched junction nucleotides: 10. Per germline, CDR1 SGHKS and CDR2 YYEKEE (reference sequence). The CDR3 protein is CASSFDPGGLTDTQYF. As DNA, the CDR3 is TGTGCCAGCAGTTTCGATCCGGGAGGGCTCACAGATACGCAGTATTTT.

The V call is TRBV29-1, the J call TRBJ1-1, with 8 bases fitting TRBD1. The V gene's germline CDR1 is SQVTM and CDR2 ANQGSEA. Germline trimming cut 4 bases from V and 5 bases from J; bases unmatched to any gene: 3. This CDR3 comprises 12 residues. For the CDR3, the DNA is TGCAGCGTTGCAGGGGGCTGGACTGAAGCTTTCTTT. Protein sequence: CSVAGGWTEAFF.